This T cell receptor (beta chain) comes out of a study of CD8 T cells in ankylosing spondylitis. Regarding the study as a whole: What appeared characteristic of ankylosing spondylitis blood was a TCR beta motif of fewer than ten highly homologous variants.

Construction of TCR beta libraries was performed using quantitative 5'-RACE with molecular barcodes. One entry per CDR3 protein results from TCRdb running MiXCR on the 5' RACE reads. The sample shows around 33,000 distinct CDR3 sequences, 7.2% of them seen only once. This clonotype was seen repeatedly, ten times or more. Its target is unknown. In germline, CDR1 is SGHDN, CDR2 FVKESK. This CDR3 has 15 residues. V gave up 2 bases and J gave up 6 bases; unmatched junction bases: 7. This receptor was obtained from a male donor with ankylosing spondylitis or in good health (not recorded which). Input material: blood, either unsorted or a sorted T cell fraction (not recorded which). This chain links TRBV14 with TRBJ2-1; 7 nucleotides line up with TRBD2. The CDR3 DNA follows: TGTGCCAGCAGCCAAAGGACTAGTCTCGGCAATGAGCAGTTCTTC. It specifies CASSQRTSLGNEQFF.